These T cell receptor beta chains were read from a single sample in a study of T cell responses to AZD1222 COVID-19 vaccine. Sequencing used immunoSEQ multiplex PCR; TCRdb keeps in-frame clones, though not all of them. Of 150,000 to 200,000 clones listed, around 95% were seen once; the top ten hold 0.6% to 0.7%. Source: peripheral blood, taken on day 0 of AZD1222 vaccination. The receptor source for this set is an adult in good health. The CDR3 runs from the conserved cysteine through the conserved F or W. The D gene is left open where the match is weak.

TRBJ2-7,TRBV19,NA,CASSPRTVRGSYEQYF
TRBJ1-2,TRBV28,NA,CASREGGPYGYTF
TRBJ1-2,TRBV19,TRBD1,CASSMDRGSYGYTF
TRBJ1-4,TRBV5-6,NA,CASSRKVATNEKLFF
TRBJ2-3,TRBV28,NA,CASSRRRAPDRDTQYF
TRBJ1-1,TRBV13,NA,CASSGPPDPNTEAFF
TRBJ2-6,TRBV6-4,NA,CASSTVPSSGANVLTF
TRBJ2-7,TRBV6-5,NA,CASTQKEGPYEQYF
TRBJ1-4,TRBV27,TRBD1,CASSLRTPGQGSEKLFF
TRBJ2-7,TRBV10-1,TRBD2,CASSELSLAGVSEQYF
TRBJ1-1,TRBV3-1/TRBV3-2,NA,CASSTGGGNTEAFF
TRBJ1-2,TRBV11-2,TRBD1,CASSSGQGAPIGYTF
TRBJ2-1,TRBV6-5,NA,CASSYGGTEQFF
TRBJ2-6,TRBV11-2,NA,CASSSLRAGANVLTF
TRBJ2-3,TRBV5-1,NA,CASSGGSTDTQYF
TRBJ1-1,TRBV29-1,NA,CSVEVSANTEAFF
TRBJ2-2,TRBV7-2,TRBD1,CASSPRQGPGELFF
TRBJ2-7,TRBV6-6,TRBD1,CASSPGQAIYEQYF
TRBJ2-3,TRBV10-2,NA,CASTQPTDTQYF
TRBJ2-3,TRBV9,NA,CASSARDVTSTDTQYF
TRBJ1-4,TRBV5-4,NA,CASSPGTDNEKLFF
TRBJ1-2,TRBV6-4,TRBD1,CASSANRGNYGYTF
TRBJ2-7,TRBV27,NA,CASSLSAGIGSYEQYF
TRBJ2-1,TRBV6-5,NA,CASSPVGPLNEQFF
TRBJ2-2,TRBV5-1,NA,CASSLSSPLAGELFF
TRBJ1-1,TRBV11-1,TRBD1,CASSSRGRVITEAFF
TRBJ1-5,TRBV5-1,NA,CASSFDSLDQPQHF
TRBJ2-2,TRBV11-2,NA,CASSLGGAGGWTGELFF
TRBJ2-1,TRBV4-1,NA,CASSQDGAAGRPNEQFF
TRBJ2-1,TRBV5-1,NA,CASSLGTGNEQFF
TRBJ1-2,TRBV3-1/TRBV3-2,TRBD1,CASSPRGQGHGYTF
TRBJ1-1,TRBV10-1,NA,CASSESRSTEAFF
TRBJ1-4,TRBV6-5,TRBD1,CAGGQAANEKLFF
TRBJ2-7,TRBV5-5,TRBD1,CASSPGQGAYEQYF
TRBJ2-1,TRBV27,TRBD2,CASTWPGGYNEQFF
TRBJ1-5,TRBV19,NA,CASSWGPNQPQHF
TRBJ1-1,TRBV6-6,NA,CASTLRNTEAFF